This T cell receptor (beta chain) stems from a study of shared clonotypes between healthy human individuals. Overall study: A donor's plate count was three for CD4 naive and three for CD4 memory; CD8 naive had two and CD8 memory one.

CDR1 LNHDA and CDR2 SQIVND come from the germline V gene (reference sequence). CDR3 length equals 16 residues. Trimming removed 3 bases from V and 5 bases from J; junction bases left unmatched: 10. Once extracted for a subset, genomic DNA was divided evenly among several immunoSEQ plates. Assay: immunoSEQ multiplex PCR; the TCRdb copy retains only in-frame clones and omits some. The sample lists over 950,000 clones, roughly 80% occurring once. This chain connects TRBV19 to TRBJ1-1; 9 nucleotides agree with TRBD1. The sample taken for sequencing was memory CD4+ T cells from PBMCs. Documented subset: CD45RA-negative fraction. The receptor's source is a young man in good health. Some clones in this sample may be carry-over from other donors' samples. DNA of the CDR3: TGTGCCAGTAGTATGGTAGGGGACAGGGCGAATACTGAAGCTTTCTTT. Translating it yields CASSMVGDRANTEAFF.